The sequence of this T cell receptor (beta chain) was determined in a study of control samples from healthy donors and cancer patients. This CDR3 is built from 15 residues. Germline V gene data show CDR1 as LNHDA and CDR2 as SQIVND (reference sequence). The V gene lost 5 bases and the J gene lost 6 bases, with 19 bases spanning the gap. This table comes from immunoSEQ multiplex PCR, and its TCRdb copy is limited to in-frame clones, with some not included. The sample lists 40,000 to 60,000 clones, about 86% occurring once. The TCR sequence derives from a woman between 50 and 59 years old with lung cancer. The chain recombines TRBV19 with TRBJ1-1, with D perhaps matching TRBD1 (6 bases). The sample comprised PBMCs. The CDR3 nucleotides are TGTGCCAGTAGTGTATCGGGGCAGGGGAGCGCTGAAGCTTTCTTT. Its protein product is CASSVSGQGSAEAFF.